This TCR beta chain was observed in a study of CD8 T cells in Susac syndrome. With 1 base removed from V and 0 bases from J, the gap between germline ends came to 7 bases. The CDR3 is 13 residues long. The V gene's germline CDR1 is DFQATT and CDR2 SNEGSKA (reference sequence). RNA amounts of 0.5 to 1 ug underwent reverse transcription with random hexamers. TCRdb independently ran MiXCR on the immunoSEQ multiplex PCR reads; one entry per CDR3 protein. The sample contains some 110,000 distinct CDR3 sequences, roughly 94% of which appear only once. The chain combines TRBV20-1 with TRBJ2-7, with D unresolved. The material sequenced was CD8+ T cells from PBMCs. This clonotype was sampled from a human donor with Susac syndrome. The CDR3 here is CSARGRTSYEQYF. The DNA of the CDR3 is TGCAGTGCTAGAGGGCGGACCTCCTACGAGCAGTACTTC.